The TCR beta chain under discussion was sequenced for a study of OX40 agonist ivuxolimab in advanced cancers. Study-level information: Ivuxolimab, an agonist antibody against OX40 (CD134), was given to patients. Whole-study findings and limits: Normalized T-cell clonal expansion was also low in a subset of nonresponders. The study observed clonal expansion of CD4+ and CD8+ blood T cells by week 6 at 0.1 to 3.0 mg/kg.

Autoimmune disease history or systemic immunosuppression excluded patients. Clones were sequenced by immunoSEQ multiplex PCR, and TCRdb holds only the in-frame ones, with some missing. The sample holds 55,000 to 75,000 clones; 70% to 90% are singletons and the top ten take about 1%. Germline CDR1 SGHTA, CDR2 FQGTGA. Trimming cost V 4 bases and J 4 bases; bases outside gene matches: 7. This CDR3 has 15 amino acids. About this clone itself: Its antigen is unidentified.

The sample here was CD4+ or CD8+ T cells sorted from blood, taken in a trial of the OX40 agonist ivuxolimab. This sequence was found in an adult with an advanced solid tumor such as melanoma, head and neck, liver or kidney cancer. The rearrangement links TRBV7-3 to TRBJ2-1; 7 bases are a match to TRBD1. In nucleotides, the CDR3 is TGTGCCAGCAGCTCAACAGGGGTAGGATACAATGAGCAGTTCTTC. It codes for CASSSTGVGYNEQFF.